This T cell receptor beta chain was identified in a study of cytomegalovirus exposure and HLA in healthy donors. The CDR3 sequence is 14 residues long. J gave up 9 bases and V 6 bases, and 7 bases lay outside the gene matches. Germline V CDR1 and CDR2: SQVTM, ANQGSEA. Primers included in the PCR were 60 Vbeta and 13 Jbeta primers. Assay: immunoSEQ multiplex PCR; the TCRdb copy retains only in-frame clones and omits some. The table lists some 90,000 clones, approximately 60% of them singletons. Source material: PBMCs. V and J are TRBV29-1 and TRBJ2-1; TRBD2 matches at 14 bases. This sequence was found in a boy aged 5-17 years in good health and CMV-seropositive. CDR3 sequence: CSVDEGLAGVEQFF. The CDR3 bases are TGCAGCGTGGACGAGGGACTAGCGGGAGTTGAGCAGTTCTTC.